The 26 T cell receptor beta chains listed next were all sequenced from one sample in a study of shared clonotypes between healthy human individuals. Some clones are missing from TCRdb's copy, which holds only in-frame ones; the method was immunoSEQ multiplex PCR. The sample holds about 2.2 million clones, just over 90% seen once. CD45RO-negative, CCR7-selected cells formed the naive CD8 fraction, which excluded terminally differentiated effector memory CD45RA+ cells. Material for sequencing was naive CD8+ T cells from PBMCs. The receptors originated from a man aged 18 to 30 in good health. Some clones in this sample may be carry-over from other donors' samples.

Comment on this clone: The identical CDR3 is also encoded by other nucleotide sequences in the sample. In nucleotides, the CDR3 is TGTGCCAGCAGCGTAGAATACACAGATACGCAGTATTTT. Its protein is CASSVEYTDTQYF. The V call is TRBV9, the J call TRBJ2-3; D is unclear. CDR3 size: 13 residues. Trimming pared 0 bases from V and 2 bases from J, leaving 4 bases between. Germline V lookup: CDR1 SGDLS, CDR2 YYNGEE.

With respect to this clone: Other nucleotide sequences in the sample specify the same CDR3. The chain has TRBV9 and TRBJ2-5; D remains ambiguous. Germline values: CDR1 SGDLS, CDR2 YYNGEE. Trimming took 4 bases from V and 4 from J, leaving 8 bases between them. The CDR3 length is 12 residues. The CDR3 spells CASSPPGETQYF. Here the CDR3 DNA reads TGTGCCAGCAGCCCTCCCGGAGAGACCCAGTACTTC.

This chain uses TRBV11-2 with TRBJ2-1, with D possibly matching TRBD2 (5 bases). Germline V gene lookup returns CDR1 SGHAT and CDR2 FQNNGV. V was pared by 10 bases and J by 0 bases, with 7 bases between. The CDR3 has 12 amino acids. CDR3 loop: CATGISYNEQFF. CDR3 nucleotides: TGTGCCACGGGGATCTCCTACAATGAGCAGTTCTTC.

The V gene is TRBV19, the J gene TRBJ2-3, with 12 bases identical to TRBD2. The J segment lost 5 bases and the V segment lost 5 bases, leaving 14 bases of the junction unmatched. The CDR3 runs 18 residues. The germline V gene has CDR1 LNHDA and CDR2 SQIVND (reference sequence). As DNA, the CDR3 is TGTGCCAGTAGTGTGCTAGCGGGAGGGATAGCGTTCGAAGATACGCAGTATTTT. Translated: CASSVLAGGIAFEDTQYF.

The chain recombines TRBV5-4 with TRBJ1-2; 10 bases fit TRBD1. The V gene end was trimmed by 10 bases and the J gene end by 3 bases; junction bases not matched to a gene: 6. The V gene's germline CDR1 is SGHNT and CDR2 YYREEE (reference sequence). The CDR3 has 13 residues. CDR3 in amino acids: CAGRQGADYGYTF. The CDR3 nucleotides are TGTGCCGGACGACAGGGGGCTGACTATGGCTACACCTTC.

The CDR3 region is CSVEMGFNEKLFF. The CDR3 DNA sequence: TGCAGCGTTGAAATGGGGTTTAATGAAAAACTGTTTTTT. The V and J genes are TRBV29-1 and TRBJ1-4; no clear D gene. The CDR3 contains 13 residues. Trimming stripped 2 bases from V and 4 bases from J, with 8 bases between. Germline CDR1 reads SQVTM; CDR2 reads ANQGSEA.

The chain carries TRBV28 and TRBJ2-7; D not resolved. Germline V gives CDR1 MDHEN, CDR2 SYDVKM. The CDR3 totals 13 residues. The V gene lost 4 bases and the J gene lost 3 bases, with 10 bases spanning the gap. CDR3 region: CASSSPTGYEQYF. In DNA form, the CDR3 reads TGTGCCAGCAGTTCCCCCACGGGCTACGAGCAGTACTTC.

The chain links TRBV7-9 to TRBJ1-6, with TRBD1 identical over 7 bases. The germline gives CDR1 SEHNR, CDR2 FQNEAQ (reference sequence). This CDR3 contains 14 residues. Trimming took 4 bases from V and 7 from J; bases not matched to a gene: 4. The CDR3 region is CASSSTGRNSPLHF. Here the CDR3 DNA reads TGTGCCAGCAGCTCGACAGGGCGGAATTCACCCCTCCACTTT.

V is TRBV4-2 and J is TRBJ2-3, with 7 positions matching TRBD1. The germline gives CDR1 LGHNA, CDR2 YNFKEQ. V lost 1 base to trimming and J lost 3 bases; unmatched junction nucleotides: 4. The CDR3 covers 15 residues. CDR3 amino acids: CASSQVQGWTDTQYF. CDR3 sequence (DNA): TGTGCCAGCAGCCAAGTACAGGGGTGGACAGATACGCAGTATTTT.

This sequence joins TRBV29-1 and TRBJ1-2, with 9 positions matching TRBD1. Germline V gene lookup returns CDR1 SQVTM and CDR2 ANQGSEA. The CDR3 is made up of 16 amino acids. J was trimmed by 0 bases and V by 2 bases; bases with no gene match: 7. The CDR3 region has the DNA TGCAGCGTTGAACCTACAGGGGGCGAAGCTAACTATGGCTACACCTTC. Translating it yields CSVEPTGGEANYGYTF.

This sequence joins TRBV2 and TRBJ2-3; no clear D. The CDR3 is made up of 11 amino acids. Germline V gene data show CDR1 as SNHLY and CDR2 as FYNNEI. Trimming cost V 8 bases and J 2 bases, with 5 bases left between them. The CDR3: CASLSTDTQYF. Here the CDR3 DNA reads TGTGCCAGCTTATCCACAGATACGCAGTATTTT.

For the CDR3, the DNA is TGTGCCAGCAGGGGGAGCCTAGCGGGAGGGCCCTACGAGCAGTACTTC. Its protein is CASRGSLAGGPYEQYF. The chain links TRBV27 to TRBJ2-7; 12 nucleotides agree with TRBD2. With 6 bases clipped from V and 2 bases from J, the junction kept 8 bases outside the gene matches. This CDR3 comprises 16 residues. Germline-derived CDR1 and CDR2 are MNHEY and SMNVEV (reference sequence).

The chain combines TRBV2 with TRBJ2-1, with D maybe TRBD2 (5 bases). V was shortened by 7 bases and J by 1 base, with 11 bases between the two germline ends. The CDR3 totals 14 residues. The V gene's germline CDR1 is SNHLY and CDR2 FYNNEI. CDR3 sequence: CASTGVGSYNEQFF. The CDR3 DNA sequence: TGTGCCAGCACCGGGGTAGGGTCCTACAATGAGCAGTTCTTC.

The rearrangement joins TRBV28 to TRBJ1-4; 7 bases are a match to TRBD1. The germline gives CDR1 MDHEN, CDR2 SYDVKM. Trimming at V came to 5 bases and at J to 5 bases, leaving 8 bases not matched to a gene. The CDR3 runs to 15 residues. The CDR3: CASSVRGRLNEKLFF. The CDR3 DNA reads TGTGCCAGCAGTGTAAGGGGGCGCCTCAATGAAAAACTGTTTTTT. The entire variable domain, with the rest obtained from reference TRBV28 and TRBJ1-4, is as follows: DVKVTQSSRYLVKRTGEKVFLECVQDMDHENMFWYRQDPGLGLRLIYFSYDVKMKEKGDIPEGYSVSREKKERFSLILESASTNQTSMYLCASSVRGRLNEKLFFGSGTQLSVL.

V is TRBV27 and J is TRBJ1-5, with a possible D match to TRBD1 (6 bases). V was trimmed by 5 bases and J by 6 bases, leaving 17 bases between them. The CDR3 has 15 residues. CDR1 is MNHEY and CDR2 is SMNVEV in the germline V gene (reference sequence). The CDR3 here is CASSLGPKGGQPQHF. The CDR3 DNA follows: TGTGCCAGCAGTCTAGGGCCGAAAGGGGGTCAGCCCCAGCATTTT.

The rearrangement joins TRBV18 to TRBJ2-7; weak D call: TRBD2 (6 bases). The CDR3 is 17 residues long. Germline CDR1 reads KGHSH; CDR2 reads LQKENI. V lost 0 bases and J 2 bases, leaving 17 bases between the germline ends. DNA of the CDR3: TGTGCCAGCTCACCACCGGAGGGACTTGGTAGGGCCTACGAGCAGTACTTC. Its translation: CASSPPEGLGRAYEQYF. Full variable domain (rest looked up from reference TRBV18 and TRBJ2-7): NAGVMQNPRHLVRRRGQEARLRCSPMKGHSHVYWYRQLPEEGLKFMVYLQKENIIDESGMPKERFSAEFPKEGPSILRIQQVVRGDSAAYFCASSPPEGLGRAYEQYFGPGTRLTVT.

The J gene is TRBJ1-1, the V gene TRBV7-9, with D possibly matching TRBD1 (5 bases). The ends were cut back, 5 bases at V and 1 base at J, with 14 bases in the middle. The CDR3 totals 15 residues. Looked up from germline, CDR1 is SEHNR and CDR2 is FQNEAQ (reference sequence). This chain's CDR3 is CASSDFRAENTEAFF. Here the CDR3 DNA reads TGTGCCAGCAGCGACTTCAGGGCGGAGAACACTGAAGCTTTCTTT.

As for this clone: This CDR3 is also generated by other DNA sequences in the sample. The chain employs TRBV11-2 and TRBJ2-7; 10 nucleotides align to TRBD1. Germline V lookup: CDR1 SGHAT, CDR2 FQNNGV. Unmatched junction bases numbered 4, after V lost 5 bases and J lost 0 bases. CDR3 length: 15 residues. The CDR3 coding sequence is TGTGCCAGCAGCCCCAGGACAGGGGGCTCCTACGAGCAGTACTTC. It encodes CASSPRTGGSYEQYF.

The chain combines TRBV27 with TRBJ2-1; 15 nucleotides match TRBD2. V shed 5 bases, J shed 2 bases, and the junction held 7 bases outside the gene matches. CDR3 length: 18 amino acids. Germline V gives CDR1 MNHEY, CDR2 SMNVEV (reference sequence). The DNA for the CDR3 is TGTGCCAGCAGTGCAAGGACTAGCGGGAGGGTCGCCTACAATGAGCAGTTCTTC. Its translation is CASSARTSGRVAYNEQFF.

V usage is TRBV2 and J usage is TRBJ2-1; TRBD1 matches at 9 bases. The ends lost 9 bases at V and 4 bases at J; junction bases unmatched: 7. In germline, CDR1 is SNHLY, CDR2 FYNNEI. The CDR3 consists of 14 residues. In nucleotides, the CDR3 is TGTGCCAGGACCGGGACAGGGCTGTACAATGAGCAGTTCTTC. Protein sequence: CARTGTGLYNEQFF.

In regard to this clone: This sample includes further DNA sequences coding for the same CDR3. The V and J genes are TRBV15 and TRBJ1-1, with D possibly TRBD1 on 5 matching bases. Germline V gene data show CDR1 as LNHNV and CDR2 as YYDKDF (reference sequence). This CDR3 is built from 14 residues. V was trimmed by 0 bases and J by 5 bases, leaving 10 bases between them. The CDR3 spells CATSREGTGTEAFF. CDR3 DNA: TGTGCCACCAGCAGAGAGGGGACCGGAACTGAAGCTTTCTTT. The whole variable domain, filled in from reference TRBV15 and TRBJ1-1, reads DAMVIQNPRYQVTQFGKPVTLSCSQTLNHNVMYWYQQKSSQAPKLLFHYYDKDFNNEADTPDNFQSRRPNTSFCFLDIRSPGLGDTAMYLCATSREGTGTEAFFGQGTRLTVV.

The V and J genes are TRBV28 and TRBJ1-1, with D hard to call. V lost 3 bases and J lost 1, with 9 bases in between. Germline V gene lookup returns CDR1 MDHEN and CDR2 SYDVKM. The CDR3 has 14 residues. This CDR3 reads CASSFWSGNTEAFF. The CDR3 DNA reads as TGTGCCAGCAGTTTTTGGTCGGGGAACACTGAAGCTTTCTTT.

The rearrangement uses TRBV15 and TRBJ1-3, with D hard to call. Germline V gives CDR1 LNHNV, CDR2 YYDKDF (reference sequence). V shed 1 base and J shed 4 bases, with 11 bases lying between them. CDR3 length: 15 residues. CDR3 in DNA: TGTGCCACCAGCAGAGGGTCGGGATCCGGAAACACCATATATTTT. It translates to CATSRGSGSGNTIYF.

The chain carries TRBV7-2 and TRBJ1-1; D possibly corresponds to TRBD1 (6 bases). The germline V gene encodes CDR1 SGHTA and CDR2 FQGNSA. Deletions cut 0 bases from V and 1 base from J, with 15 bases between. The CDR3 loop spans 17 amino acids. CDR3 sequence (DNA): TGTGCCAGCAGCTTAGCGCTTGTGGGACACACGAACACTGAAGCTTTCTTT. Protein: CASSLALVGHTNTEAFF.

The chain joins TRBV29-1 to TRBJ2-3; 8 bases align to TRBD1. J was trimmed by 4 bases and V by 5 bases; bases with no gene match: 8. CDR3 length: 14 amino acids. Germline V lookup: CDR1 SQVTM, CDR2 ANQGSEA. CDR3 sequence reads: CSVLQGALPDTQYF. The CDR3, as DNA: TGCAGCGTTTTGCAGGGGGCGCTTCCAGATACGCAGTATTTT.

The V gene is TRBV15, the J gene TRBJ1-1; D gene unclear. V dropped 3 bases and J dropped 1 base, with 3 bases sitting between them. CDR1 and CDR2 (germline): LNHNV, YYDKDF (reference sequence). The CDR3 has 12 amino acids. For the CDR3, the DNA is TGTGCCACCAGCAGTAGGAACACTGAAGCTTTCTTT. Translation gives CATSSRNTEAFF. Together with reference TRBV15 and TRBJ1-1, the CDR3 gives the full variable domain: DAMVIQNPRYQVTQFGKPVTLSCSQTLNHNVMYWYQQKSSQAPKLLFHYYDKDFNNEADTPDNFQSRRPNTSFCFLDIRSPGLGDTAMYLCATSSRNTEAFFGQGTRLTVV.